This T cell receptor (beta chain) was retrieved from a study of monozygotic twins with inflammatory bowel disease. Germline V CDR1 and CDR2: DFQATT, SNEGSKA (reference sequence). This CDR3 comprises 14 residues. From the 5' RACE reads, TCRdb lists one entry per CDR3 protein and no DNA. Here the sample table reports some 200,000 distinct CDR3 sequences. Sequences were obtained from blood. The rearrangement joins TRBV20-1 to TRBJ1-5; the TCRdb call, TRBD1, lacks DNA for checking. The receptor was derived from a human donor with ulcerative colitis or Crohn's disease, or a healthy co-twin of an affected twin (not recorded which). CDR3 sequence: CSAPQGALDQPQHF.